A single sample gave rise to the 27 T cell receptor beta chains below, sequenced in a study of identical twins. TCRdb re-called the 5' RACE reads through MiXCR, storing one row per CDR3 protein. The sample records about 530,000 distinct CDR3 sequences, roughly 15% being singletons. The sample was also linked to a second study, of yellow fever vaccine responses in identical twins.

The specimen was CD4+ T cells sorted from blood. The receptors stem from a woman in her late teens or twenties in good health.

A few counts support this clonotype. J is TRBJ2-3 and V is TRBV20-1; 13 nucleotides match TRBD2. V was pared by 3 bases and J by 5 bases, with 8 bases of the junction left unmatched. CDR3 length: 16 amino acids. Germline CDR1 DFQATT, CDR2 SNEGSKA (reference sequence). The DNA for the CDR3 is TGCAGTGCTAGCGAACTAGCGGGGGGGCCTGTAGATACGCAGTATTTT. Translated: CSASELAGGPVDTQYF.

The chain combines TRBV14 with TRBJ2-2, with 8 bases aligning to TRBD1. Germline CDR1 is SGHDN and CDR2 is FVKESK. The CDR3 contains 13 residues. With V trimmed by 4 bases and J by 7 bases, 2 bases remained unmatched. CDR3 region: CASSRTGIGELFF. The CDR3 DNA sequence: TGTGCCAGCAGCCGGACAGGGATCGGGGAGCTGTTTTTT.

The chain employs TRBV27 and TRBJ2-6; no definite D call. Trimming removed 3 bases at V and 0 bases at J, with 3 bases between. The CDR3 runs 14 residues. Germline CDR1 MNHEY, CDR2 SMNVEV (reference sequence). CDR3 bases: TGTGCCAGCAGTTTTTACTCTGGGGCCAACGTCCTGACTTTC. This gives the protein CASSFYSGANVLTF.

At least ten counts were recorded for this clonotype. J is TRBJ1-6 and V is TRBV5-1; TRBD1 aligns across 9 bases. V dropped 0 bases and J dropped 5; count of bases not matched to a gene: 9. The CDR3 spans 18 residues. Germline CDR1 is SGHRS and CDR2 is YFSETQ. The DNA for the CDR3 is TGCGCCAGCAGCTTGGTGTTCCGGCGGGACAGGGATAATTCACCCCTCCACTTT. Residues: CASSLVFRRDRDNSPLHF.

This clonotype has just a few counts. The CDR3, as DNA: TGTGCCAGCAGCCAAGAAGGACAGGGCCGCCCCGGGGAGCTGTTTTTT. Encoded protein: CASSQEGQGRPGELFF. The gene calls are TRBV3-1 and TRBJ2-2; 8 bases map to TRBD1. Trimming cost V 0 bases and J 6 bases; bases outside gene matches: 6. This CDR3 is built from 16 residues. Germline assignment: CDR1 LGHDT and CDR2 YNNKEL (reference sequence).

This clonotype was counted between two and nine times. The rearrangement joins TRBV10-3 to TRBJ2-1; D is uncertain. Germline V lookup: CDR1 ENHRY, CDR2 SYGVKD. With 5 bases removed from V and 8 bases from J, the gap between germline ends came to 10 bases. This CDR3 has 12 amino acids. CDR3 sequence: CAISYRSDEQFF. CDR3 DNA sequence: TGTGCCATCAGTTACCGATCGGATGAGCAGTTCTTC.

The chain combines TRBV29-1 with TRBJ2-5; 7 nucleotides align to TRBD2. The CDR3 has 13 residues. V shed 7 bases and J 0 bases; nucleotides not matched to a gene: 5. Germline CDR1 reads SQVTM; CDR2 reads ANQGSEA. CDR3 coding DNA: TGCAGCGCCGGGGGGAGCCACCAAGAGACCCAGTACTTC. Amino acid sequence: CSAGGSHQETQYF.

The rearrangement links TRBV24-1 to TRBJ2-1; 12 bases line up with TRBD2. The CDR3 is made up of 19 amino acids. V shed 5 bases, J shed 0 bases, and the junction held 10 bases outside the gene matches. Per the germline V gene, CDR1 is KGHDR and CDR2 is SFDVKD. The CDR3: CATSVVRLAGGNSYNEQFF. The CDR3 DNA follows: TGTGCCACCAGTGTTGTTCGGCTAGCGGGGGGGAACTCCTACAATGAGCAGTTCTTC.

The chain has TRBV4-1 and TRBJ1-2; D is unresolved. The germline gives CDR1 MGHRA, CDR2 YSYEKL. Trimming cost V 0 bases and J 5 bases, with 7 bases left between them. CDR3 length: 13 residues. The CDR3 here is CASSQEALYGYTF. In DNA, the CDR3 is TGCGCCAGCAGCCAAGAGGCTCTGTATGGCTACACCTTC.

In this sample, this clonotype turned up a few times. This rearrangement joins TRBV5-1 to TRBJ2-3; TRBD1 aligns across 8 bases. The trim removed 2 bases at V and 5 bases at J, leaving 7 bases unmatched. The CDR3 consists of 15 residues. Germline CDR1 SGHRS, CDR2 YFSETQ. CDR3: CASSLWQGAGDTQYF. CDR3 bases: TGCGCCAGCAGCTTATGGCAGGGGGCGGGAGATACGCAGTATTTT.

This clonotype appeared a few times. The chain carries TRBV12-3 or TRBV12-4 and TRBJ2-2; the match to TRBD2 covers 13 bases. The CDR3 totals 16 residues. Trimming cost V 3 bases and J 8 bases; bases outside gene matches: 6. The CDR3 DNA reads TGTGCCAGCAGTTTGAGGACTAGCGGGAGTTCTGGGGAGCTGTTTTTT. It codes for CASSLRTSGSSGELFF.

This clonotype turned up a few times. The rearrangement links TRBV20-1 to TRBJ1-5, with 11 bases matching TRBD1. This CDR3 has 14 amino acids. J lost 4 bases, V lost 4 bases, and 3 bases had no gene match. CDR1 and CDR2 from the germline V gene are DFQATT and SNEGSKA (reference sequence). CDR3 region: CSATGTGGNQPQHF. CDR3 in DNA: TGCAGTGCTACCGGGACAGGGGGGAATCAGCCCCAGCATTTT.

This rearrangement joins TRBV24-1 to TRBJ2-6, with D unresolved. The V end lost 3 bases, the J end lost 4 bases, and 12 bases lay between the germline ends. From germline, CDR1 is KGHDR and CDR2 SFDVKD. The length of the CDR3 is 16 residues. CDR3: CATSDPFMGGANVLTF. DNA of the CDR3: TGTGCCACCAGTGATCCCTTTATGGGAGGGGCCAACGTCCTGACTTTC.

The chain employs TRBV28 and TRBJ2-7; 10 bases line up with TRBD1. The CDR3 is 14 residues long. The germline V gene has CDR1 MDHEN and CDR2 SYDVKM. Losses at the gene ends were 5 bases for V and 3 bases for J; bases not matched to a gene: 4. The DNA of the CDR3 is TGTGCCAGCAGTCAGACAGGGGGCGGCTACGAGCAGTACTTC. Translated, it gives CASSQTGGGYEQYF.

This clonotype has more than one count but fewer than ten. J is TRBJ2-1 and V is TRBV11-2; D gene uncertain. The germline CDR1 and CDR2 sequences are SGHAT and FQNNGV. The length of the CDR3 is 15 residues. The V end lost 5 bases, the J end lost 7 bases, and 18 bases lay between the germline ends. The CDR3 DNA sequence: TGTGCCAGCAGCGTACTGGGCGATACCGGGAATGAGCAGTTCTTC. It translates to CASSVLGDTGNEQFF.

This clonotype was seen more than once but under ten times. The V and J genes are TRBV12-3 or TRBV12-4 and TRBJ2-7; D not certain. Trimming took 4 bases from V and 6 from J, leaving 10 bases between them. CDR3 length: 12 residues. CDR3 DNA sequence: TGTGCCAGCAGTTACTCTAGGCGCGAGCAGTACTTC. It translates to CASSYSRREQYF.

The rearrangement joins TRBV7-6 to TRBJ2-3, with D unclear. This CDR3 spans 14 amino acids. Germline CDR1 SGHVS, CDR2 FNYEAQ. Trimming pared 0 bases from V and 1 base from J, leaving 5 bases between. The CDR3, as DNA: TGTGCCAGCAGCTTAGCCTTGGGCACAGATACGCAGTATTTT. This sequence encodes CASSLALGTDTQYF.

This clonotype came up a few times. The chain employs TRBV7-2 and TRBJ1-2; D uncertain. The CDR3 length is 13 residues. Trimming pared 1 base from V and 9 bases from J, leaving 12 bases between. Germline V gene data show CDR1 as SGHTA and CDR2 as FQGNSA. For the CDR3, the DNA is TGTGCCAGCAGCTTAGGTCTGTCGGGTAGCTACACCTTC. This encodes CASSLGLSGSYTF.

The V gene is TRBV28, the J gene TRBJ1-5; D possibly corresponds to TRBD1 (5 bases). V was shortened by 5 bases and J by 4 bases, with 12 bases between the two germline ends. This CDR3 region has 14 residues. Per germline, CDR1 MDHEN and CDR2 SYDVKM. The CDR3 here is CASSISGKNQPQHF. CDR3 nucleotides: TGTGCCAGCAGTATCTCAGGGAAGAATCAGCCCCAGCATTTT.

A single count supports this clonotype. The chain joins TRBV6-6 to TRBJ2-7, with D hard to call. V dropped 6 bases and J dropped 3 bases, with 9 bases sitting between them. This CDR3 comprises 12 residues. Germline V gene sequence: CDR1 MNHNY, CDR2 SVGAGI (reference sequence). CDR3 DNA: TGTGCCAGCAGGACCCCCGGCTACGAGCAGTACTTC. Protein: CASRTPGYEQYF.

Only a few counts were recorded for this clonotype. The chain uses TRBV28 and TRBJ2-7; TRBD1 agrees at 8 bases. Germline V lookup: CDR1 MDHEN, CDR2 SYDVKM. J lost 2 bases, V lost 6 bases, and 15 bases had no gene match. CDR3 length equals 17 residues. CDR3 nucleotides: TGTGCCAGCAGCCTTCTCCTTGGACAGGGAAGGGCCTACGAGCAGTACTTC. Residues: CASSLLLGQGRAYEQYF.

The chain uses TRBV6-2 or TRBV6-3 and TRBJ2-1, with D uncertain. With 4 bases removed from V and 5 bases from J, the gap between germline ends came to 15 bases. CDR1 MNHEY and CDR2 SVGEGT come from the germline V gene. This CDR3 comprises 15 residues. For the CDR3, the DNA is TGTGCCAGCAGTTCGTCCAAGGATTGGAACAATGAGCAGTTCTTC. Its translation is CASSSSKDWNNEQFF.

In its sample, this clonotype was seen a few times. This chain links TRBV12-3 or TRBV12-4 with TRBJ2-1; 8 bases are a match to TRBD1. After removal of 6 bases from V and 4 bases from J, the junction contained 11 bases not matched to a gene. The CDR3 contains 16 residues. This CDR3 is CASRPKTTGDYNEQFF. CDR3 coding DNA: TGTGCCAGCAGACCAAAAACGACAGGGGATTACAATGAGCAGTTCTTC.

The genes are TRBV28 and TRBJ1-5; D call uncertain. The CDR3 length is 13 residues. Trimming pared 8 bases from V and 3 bases from J, leaving 11 bases between. Germline V gene data show CDR1 as MDHEN and CDR2 as SYDVKM. Here the CDR3 DNA reads TGTGCCAGCCGGTGGGGATTCAATCAGCCCCAGCATTTT. Amino acid sequence: CASRWGFNQPQHF. Supplemented by reference TRBV28 and TRBJ1-5, the full variable domain reads DVKVTQSSRYLVKRTGEKVFLECVQDMDHENMFWYRQDPGLGLRLIYFSYDVKMKEKGDIPEGYSVSREKKERFSLILESASTNQTSMYLCASRWGFNQPQHFGDGTRLSIL.

This clonotype was seen repeatedly, ten times or more. The chain links TRBV5-1 to TRBJ2-7, with TRBD1 as a possible D gene (6 bases). Looked up from germline, CDR1 is SGHRS and CDR2 is YFSETQ. V was cut by 0 bases and J by 4 bases, with 11 bases left in between. The CDR3 extends over 14 amino acids. The DNA of the CDR3 is TGCGCCAGCAGCTTGGGTACAGGGCGATACGAGCAGTACGTC. Translating gives CASSLGTGRYEQYV.

This clonotype was detected only a few times. The chain uses TRBV27 and TRBJ2-5, with TRBD1 identical over 10 bases. Germline V gene sequence: CDR1 MNHEY, CDR2 SMNVEV (reference sequence). J lost 5 bases, V lost 6 bases, and 9 bases had no gene match. The CDR3 runs to 15 residues. This chain's CDR3 is CASSTHDRGRETQYF. The CDR3, as DNA: TGTGCCAGCAGCACGCACGACAGGGGGCGGGAGACCCAGTACTTC.

This clonotype was detected a few times. The gene calls are TRBV2 and TRBJ2-3; a possible D gene is TRBD2 (5 bases). This CDR3 spans 14 amino acids. Germline V gives CDR1 SNHLY, CDR2 FYNNEI. The V end was cut by 7 bases, the J end by 2 bases, with 13 bases between. The CDR3 bases are TGTGCCAGCACCGGGATAATTGCCACAGATACGCAGTATTTT. Protein sequence: CASTGIIATDTQYF.